This T cell receptor beta chain was retrieved from a study of blood T cells in healthy people across ages. Trimming left V 7 bases short and J 6 bases short, with 16 bases between. Germline-derived CDR1 and CDR2 are SNHLY and FYNNEI. There are 14 residues in the CDR3. Next came a second PCR, run for about 6 to 11 cycles, which used a sample-barcoded 5' primer along with a J-beta primer mix. In TCRdb, the 5' RACE reads were re-called with MiXCR into one record per CDR3 protein. Of about 400,000 distinct CDR3 sequences listed, more than 45% are singletons. The receptor's source is a man aged 55-75 years in good health. The chain uses TRBV2 and TRBJ2-1, with D unclear. Sequenced: blood. In DNA, the CDR3 is TGTGCCAGCACGAGCGAGGCTTTGAGCAATGAGCAGTTCTTC. Protein sequence: CASTSEALSNEQFF.